One sample yielded the 29 T cell receptor beta chains listed below, sequenced in a study of blood T cell repertoires in COVID-19 (dated by TCRdb to 2019 to 2021). The library was prepared using the immunoSEQ multiplex PCR assay. TCRdb limited this immuneACCESS table to in-frame rearrangements with V and J called. A share of clones is missing; checked studies link under half to unresolved V genes, and the rest is unexplained. The sample table lists 150,000 to 200,000 clones, approximately 85% of them with a count of one. 7.5% to 9.5% of the sample goes to the ten largest clones. Sequencing was done on a sample of peripheral blood. These receptors were collected from a woman in her sixties or seventies with acute or convalescent COVID-19.

The chain combines TRBV6-4 with TRBJ2-3, with D tentatively TRBD1 (5 bases). Germline V gene data show CDR1 as MRHNA and CDR2 as SNTAGT. The CDR3 spans 15 residues. V was trimmed by 3 bases and J by 4 bases, leaving 14 bases between them. CDR3 sequence reads: CASSEDSRLADTQYF. The CDR3 bases are TGTGCCAGCAGTGAAGACAGTAGGTTGGCAGATACGCAGTATTTT.

The genes are TRBV18 and TRBJ1-2; D is possibly TRBD1 (5 bases). V was cut by 3 bases and J by 8 bases, with 19 bases left in between. From germline, CDR1 is KGHSH and CDR2 LQKENI. This CDR3 contains 15 residues. CDR3 region: CASSPGSPGGKGYTF. CDR3 bases: TGTGCCAGCTCACCTGGATCCCCGGGGGGTAAAGGCTACACCTTC.

The chain couples TRBV4-1 to TRBJ2-2, with D possibly matching TRBD2 (5 bases). Germline assignment: CDR1 MGHRA and CDR2 YSYEKL. The CDR3 totals 16 residues. V lost 0 bases, J lost 3 bases, and 11 bases lay in between. The chain's CDR3 is CASSQEPGLYTGELFF. The CDR3 nucleotides are TGCGCCAGCAGCCAAGAGCCAGGACTTTACACCGGGGAGCTGTTTTTT.

This clone came up once. This chain uses TRBV12-5 with TRBJ1-1; D is unclear. Trimming shortened V by 2 bases and J by 7 bases, and 5 bases separated the two germline ends. CDR1 LGHNT and CDR2 FRNRAP come from the germline V gene. The length of the CDR3 is 11 residues. The CDR3 reads CASGLSGEAFF. DNA for the CDR3: TGTGCTAGTGGTTTGTCCGGTGAAGCTTTCTTT.

V and J are TRBV3-1 (or the pseudogene TRBV3-2) and TRBJ2-3; possible D gene TRBD1, 6 bases. This CDR3 region has 13 residues. Germline loops: CDR1 LGHDT, CDR2 YNNKEL (reference sequence). V was shortened by 6 bases and J by 3 bases, with 10 bases between the two germline ends. In DNA, the CDR3 is TGTGCCAGCAGAAACAGGGAGACAGATACGCAGTATTTT. It translates to CASRNRETDTQYF.

The chain couples TRBV27 to TRBJ2-1; 7 nucleotides agree with TRBD1. Germline CDR1 MNHEY, CDR2 SMNVEV (reference sequence). J lost 1 base, V lost 6 bases, and 0 bases had no gene match. The CDR3 sequence is 13 residues long. DNA for the CDR3: TGTGCCAGCAGACAGGGGTCCTACAATGAGCAGTTCTTC. Translated: CASRQGSYNEQFF.

The V gene is TRBV6-5, the J gene TRBJ1-2, with 7 bases identical to TRBD1. This CDR3 is built from 14 residues. The germline V gene encodes CDR1 MNHEY and CDR2 SVGAGI. V lost 6 bases and J lost 4; bases outside the gene matches: 8. CDR3 residues: CASSPDRRVYGYTF. The CDR3 DNA sequence: TGTGCCAGCAGCCCGGACAGGCGCGTCTATGGCTACACCTTC.

The CDR3 reads CASSLAPKGQGAKGYTF. The CDR3 DNA reads TGTGCCAGCAGCCTCGCCCCCAAGGGACAGGGGGCGAAAGGCTACACCTTC. The J gene is TRBJ1-2, the V gene TRBV7-9; 12 nucleotides match TRBD1. Germline V lookup: CDR1 SEHNR, CDR2 FQNEAQ (reference sequence). The CDR3 loop spans 17 amino acids. Trimming took 5 bases from V and 8 from J; bases not matched to a gene: 15.

Points on this clone: Within the sample, other DNA sequences also encode this same CDR3. This rearrangement joins TRBV6-5 to TRBJ2-1; 13 nucleotides line up with TRBD2. Trimming removed 6 bases from V and 7 bases from J; junction bases left unmatched: 3. Germline lookup yields CDR1 MNHEY and CDR2 SVGAGI. The CDR3 covers 14 residues. The CDR3 protein is CASRSLAGGNEQFF. In nucleotides, the CDR3 is TGTGCCAGCAGGTCACTAGCGGGAGGGAATGAGCAGTTCTTC.

The chain couples TRBV6-5 to TRBJ2-1; 7 bases are shared with TRBD2. This CDR3 is 13 amino acids long. CDR1 and CDR2 from the germline V gene are MNHEY and SVGAGI. The V and J ends lost 5 bases and 8 bases, in that order; junction bases with no gene match: 6. Here the CDR3 reads CASSPGGSDEQFF. CDR3 DNA: TGTGCCAGCAGTCCCGGCGGGAGTGATGAGCAGTTCTTC.

V and J are TRBV19 and TRBJ2-5; 7 bases line up with TRBD1. Germline values: CDR1 LNHDA, CDR2 SQIVND (reference sequence). V dropped 1 base and J dropped 5; count of bases not matched to a gene: 7. This CDR3 has 15 residues. The chain's CDR3 is CASSIVRGRVETQYF. The CDR3 bases are TGTGCCAGTAGTATAGTAAGGGGGCGGGTGGAGACCCAGTACTTC.

The V gene is TRBV15, the J gene TRBJ1-1, with D uncertain. This CDR3 has 14 residues. Germline CDR1 reads LNHNV; CDR2 reads YYDKDF (reference sequence). The ends were cut back, 4 bases at V and 3 bases at J, with 12 bases in the middle. This CDR3 is CATSKMLADTEAFF. CDR3 coding DNA: TGTGCCACCAGCAAAATGCTGGCAGACACTGAAGCTTTCTTT. Full variable domain (outside the CDR3, taken from reference TRBV15 and TRBJ1-1): DAMVIQNPRYQVTQFGKPVTLSCSQTLNHNVMYWYQQKSSQAPKLLFHYYDKDFNNEADTPDNFQSRRPNTSFCFLDIRSPGLGDTAMYLCATSKMLADTEAFFGQGTRLTVV.

The rearrangement links TRBV7-9 to TRBJ2-2, with a tentative D call TRBD1 (5 bases). The CDR3 sequence is 13 residues long. CDR1 is SEHNR, CDR2 FQNEAQ, per germline (reference sequence). The V and J ends lost 3 bases and 4 bases respectively, with 6 bases between them. CDR3 bases: TGTGCCAGCAGCTTTGGGGCCACCGGGGAGCTGTTTTTT. Its protein is CASSFGATGELFF.

The chain has TRBV5-5 and TRBJ1-5, with D tentatively TRBD1 (5 bases). The CDR3 has 15 residues. The V gene's germline CDR1 is SGHKS and CDR2 YYEKEE (reference sequence). Between the trimmed V and J ends, which lost 0 bases and 0 bases, there was a span of 7 bases. The CDR3 is CASSLGQGSNQPQHF. DNA for the CDR3: TGTGCCAGCAGCTTGGGTCAGGGTAGCAATCAGCCCCAGCATTTT.

This clone has only one observation. The chain recombines TRBV6-5 with TRBJ2-1; D is unclear. Between the trimmed V and J ends, which lost 5 bases and 4 bases, there was a span of 6 bases. CDR3 size: 12 residues. CDR1 and CDR2 (germline): MNHEY, SVGAGI. The CDR3 spells CASSMRYNEQFF. CDR3 nucleotide sequence: TGTGCCAGCAGTATGAGGTACAATGAGCAGTTCTTC.

The V gene is TRBV30, the J gene TRBJ2-7, with 8 bases matching TRBD1. V shed 3 bases, J shed 1 base, and the junction held 8 bases outside the gene matches. Germline CDR1 is GTSNPN and CDR2 is SVGIG (reference sequence). This CDR3 has 15 amino acids. Written as DNA, the CDR3 is TGTGCCTGGAGCAGGGGGCAGGGGCCTTCCTACGAGCAGTACTTC. Residues: CAWSRGQGPSYEQYF.

V gene TRBV28 combines with J gene TRBJ1-4; D gene uncertain. This CDR3 spans 10 amino acids. Deletions cut 8 bases from V and 7 bases from J, with 5 bases between. Germline lookup yields CDR1 MDHEN and CDR2 SYDVKM. The CDR3 nucleotides read TGTGCCAGCCTATCTGAAAAACTGTTTTTT. It encodes CASLSEKLFF.

The chain carries TRBV4-1 and TRBJ1-4, with TRBD1 matching over 10 bases. The CDR3 has 17 amino acids. The V gene's germline CDR1 is MGHRA and CDR2 YSYEKL. The V and J ends lost 6 bases and 5 bases, in that order; junction bases with no gene match: 12. Here the CDR3 reads CASSRGPPGQGNEKLFF. CDR3 nucleotide sequence: TGCGCCAGCAGTCGAGGGCCTCCGGGACAGGGGAATGAAAAACTGTTTTTT.

The genes are TRBV9 and TRBJ1-3; 8 nucleotides match TRBD1. The germline CDR1 and CDR2 sequences are SGDLS and YYNGEE. J was trimmed by 4 bases and V by 0 bases; bases with no gene match: 3. The CDR3 spans 15 residues. CDR3 bases: TGTGCCAGCAGCGTAGAGACAGGGGTCGGAAACACCATATATTTT. Translating gives CASSVETGVGNTIYF.

This clone showed up just a few times. This chain connects TRBV30 to TRBJ1-5; 8 bases are a match to TRBD1. In germline, CDR1 is GTSNPN, CDR2 SVGIG (reference sequence). CDR3 length: 14 residues. V shed 4 bases, J shed 2 bases, and the junction held 4 bases outside the gene matches. The CDR3 sequence: CAWTSGQGNQPQHF. CDR3 DNA: TGTGCCTGGACTTCGGGACAGGGCAATCAGCCCCAGCATTTT.

The chain combines TRBV5-1 with TRBJ2-2; 10 bases align to TRBD2. The V gene end was trimmed by 7 bases and the J gene end by 6 bases; junction bases not matched to a gene: 12. Looked up from germline, CDR1 is SGHRS and CDR2 is YFSETQ. This CDR3 is built from 16 residues. This CDR3 reads CASSSEPAGGPGELFF. The CDR3 nucleotides are TGCGCCAGCTCCTCCGAGCCAGCGGGAGGGCCCGGGGAGCTGTTTTTT.

The CDR3 sequence is CAGSGQGSNQPQHF. CDR3 in DNA: TGTGCCGGGTCGGGACAGGGGTCCAATCAGCCCCAGCATTTT. V usage is TRBV19 and J usage is TRBJ1-5, with 10 bases matching TRBD1. Germline lookup yields CDR1 LNHDA and CDR2 SQIVND (reference sequence). The ends lost 11 bases at V and 3 bases at J; junction bases unmatched: 7. CDR3 length: 14 amino acids.

The V call is TRBV10-3, the J call TRBJ1-2, with 7 bases fitting TRBD1. Germline loops: CDR1 ENHRY, CDR2 SYGVKD. Trimming cost V 2 bases and J 4 bases; bases outside gene matches: 10. The CDR3 sequence is 16 residues long. CDR3 protein: CAISEGTALTGYGYTF. The CDR3 bases are TGTGCCATCAGTGAGGGGACAGCTCTCACAGGCTATGGCTACACCTTC.

V and J are TRBV11-2 and TRBJ2-2; D uncertain. The CDR3 contains 13 residues. Per germline, CDR1 SGHAT and CDR2 FQNNGV. Trimming left V 4 bases short and J 5 bases short, with 8 bases between. This CDR3 is CASSSHLTGELFF. In nucleotides, the CDR3 is TGTGCCAGCAGCTCCCACTTAACCGGGGAGCTGTTTTTT.

The chain joins TRBV29-1 to TRBJ2-5; 9 bases align to TRBD1. V was pared by 6 bases and J by 5 bases, with 4 bases of the junction left unmatched. Germline V CDR1 and CDR2: SQVTM, ANQGSEA. This CDR3 region has 12 residues. CDR3: CSVTGTGETQYF. The CDR3 DNA sequence: TGCAGCGTGACCGGGACAGGGGAGACCCAGTACTTC.

The V call is TRBV27, the J call TRBJ2-2; 13 nucleotides align to TRBD2. The CDR3 runs to 18 residues. CDR1 is MNHEY and CDR2 is SMNVEV in the germline V gene (reference sequence). Trimming removed 4 bases from V and 6 bases from J; junction bases left unmatched: 11. The CDR3 sequence: CASSSTSGRALISGELFF. CDR3 coding DNA: TGTGCCAGCAGTTCCACTAGCGGGAGGGCATTAATTTCCGGGGAGCTGTTTTTT.

This chain joins TRBV2 and TRBJ1-5; D perhaps matches TRBD1 (6 bases). CDR3 size: 14 residues. CDR1 SNHLY and CDR2 FYNNEI come from the germline V gene. V shed 7 bases and J shed 7 bases, with 17 bases lying between them. CDR3 bases: TGTGCCAGCACCGGGGGGGCTAGGAGGCAGCCCCAGCATTTT. Translating it yields CASTGGARRQPQHF.

The chain has TRBV15 and TRBJ2-3; 8 bases fit TRBD2. The length of the CDR3 is 17 residues. The germline V gene encodes CDR1 LNHNV and CDR2 YYDKDF (reference sequence). Trimming cost V 0 bases and J 1 base; bases outside gene matches: 6. CDR3 coding DNA: TGTGCCACCAGCAGAGATCTAGTTAGCGGGGGCACAGATACGCAGTATTTT. Translation: CATSRDLVSGGTDTQYF.

This clone was counted only a few times. This sequence joins TRBV19 and TRBJ1-5, with 10 bases identical to TRBD1. Germline lookup yields CDR1 LNHDA and CDR2 SQIVND (reference sequence). This CDR3 is built from 15 residues. V dropped 5 bases and J dropped 5; count of bases not matched to a gene: 6. DNA for the CDR3: TGTGCCAGTAGTGAAGGGACAGGGGTCTATCAGCCCCAGCATTTT. It codes for CASSEGTGVYQPQHF.